This T cell receptor (beta chain) appears in the sequencing data of a study of T cells after yellow fever vaccination. TCRdb analysed the 5' RACE reads with MiXCR anew, one entry per CDR3 protein. The sample lists 90,000 to 130,000 distinct CDR3 sequences, 8% to 9.5% occurring once. This clonotype was seen repeatedly, ten times or more. Its antigen remains unidentified. Trimming cost V 5 bases and J 2 bases; bases outside gene matches: 7. In germline, CDR1 is MDHEN, CDR2 SYDVKM. This CDR3 contains 17 residues. Study conclusions and caveats: In post-booster samples, most primary-vaccination clones reappeared (about 97% CD4, around 87% CD8).

Specimen: CD8+ T cells sorted from PBMCs, collected 45 days after the yellow fever booster vaccination. This sequence originates from a man younger than 45 who received the YFV17D yellow fever vaccine. This chain links TRBV28 with TRBJ2-3; 13 bases agree with TRBD2. The CDR3 loop is CASSPQLAGGFTDTQYF. The DNA of the CDR3 is TGTGCCAGCAGTCCTCAACTAGCGGGAGGGTTCACAGATACGCAGTATTTT.